Below are 9 T cell receptor beta chains sequenced from a single sample in a study of blood T cells in healthy people across ages. A J-beta primer mix and a sample-barcoded 5' primer were used in a second PCR of about 7 to 12 cycles. TCRdb fed the 5' RACE reads into MiXCR, producing one record per CDR3 protein. The sample shows about 730,000 distinct CDR3 sequences, roughly two fifths of them seen only once. Sequencing was done on a sample of blood. These receptors came from a woman aged 60 to 75 in good health.

This chain connects TRBV6-5 to TRBJ2-1; TRBD2 aligns across 13 bases. The ends lost 4 bases at V and 5 bases at J; junction bases unmatched: 5. Germline V lookup: CDR1 MNHEY, CDR2 SVGAGI. CDR3 size: 16 residues. CDR3 in amino acids: CASSWTGTSGDNEQFF. CDR3 nucleotide sequence: TGTGCCAGCAGTTGGACCGGGACTAGCGGGGACAATGAGCAGTTCTTC.

The chain links TRBV29-1 to TRBJ2-1; 9 nucleotides agree with TRBD1. With 7 bases clipped from V and 1 base from J, the junction kept 14 bases outside the gene matches. This CDR3 has 17 amino acids. Germline V gene lookup returns CDR1 SQVTM and CDR2 ANQGSEA. The CDR3, as DNA: TGCAGCGCCTCCGCGGACAGGGGAGTTGGGTCCTACAATGAGCAGTTCTTC. Translating it yields CSASADRGVGSYNEQFF.

V is TRBV15 and J is TRBJ1-4; 7 nucleotides agree with TRBD1. Germline-derived CDR1 and CDR2 are LNHNV and YYDKDF (reference sequence). The CDR3 totals 14 residues. With V trimmed by 5 bases and J by 2 bases, 2 bases remained unmatched. The CDR3 DNA reads TGTGCCACCAGCCCGGACAGGACTAATGAAAAACTGTTTTTT. It specifies CATSPDRTNEKLFF.

A remark on this clonotype: A much bigger clone sits one base away, suggesting this may be a read error. This chain connects TRBV24-1 to TRBJ2-3; D may be TRBD1 (6 bases). There are 14 residues in the CDR3. The V gene's germline CDR1 is KGHDR and CDR2 SFDVKD. The CDR3 protein is CATSGGSWTDTRYF. Here the CDR3 DNA reads TGTGCCACCAGTGGGGGGTCTTGGACAGATACGCGGTATTTT.

For this clonotype: Just one base apart from a much larger clone, this may be a read error. The chain uses TRBV29-1 and TRBJ2-4; 7 positions match TRBD1. Matching the DNA end better, TRBJ2-7 makes the J call doubtful. This CDR3 is built from 13 residues. Germline-derived CDR1 and CDR2 are SQVTM and ANQGSEA. The CDR3 protein is CSVGTGSLYEQYF. DNA of the CDR3: TGCAGCGTTGGGACAGGTAGCCTCTACGAGCAGTACTTC.

This chain joins TRBV18 and TRBJ2-7; 7 bases align to TRBD2. The CDR3 is 14 amino acids. The V gene end was trimmed by 2 bases and the J gene end by 3 bases; junction bases not matched to a gene: 4. Looked up from germline, CDR1 is KGHSH and CDR2 is LQKENI. The CDR3 region has the DNA TGTGCCAGCTCACCAAACCTAGCGGTCTACGAGCAGTACTTC. Its translation: CASSPNLAVYEQYF. Combining the CDR3 with reference TRBV18 and TRBJ2-7 gives the whole variable domain NAGVMQNPRHLVRRRGQEARLRCSPMKGHSHVYWYRQLPEEGLKFMVYLQKENIIDESGMPKERFSAEFPKEGPSILRIQQVVRGDSAAYFCASSPNLAVYEQYFGPGTRLTVT.

This clonotype occurred a few times. The chain couples TRBV5-1 to TRBJ2-5; D may be TRBD1 (5 bases). This CDR3 is built from 14 residues. In germline, CDR1 is SGHRS, CDR2 YFSETQ. Trimming took off 0 bases at V and 5 bases at J, with 11 bases between the two ends. CDR3 coding DNA: TGCGCCAGCAGCTTGGAGTCAGGGATGGAGACCCAGTACTTC. Translated, it gives CASSLESGMETQYF.

This chain links TRBV3-1 with TRBJ2-1; 8 bases align to TRBD2. V shed 2 bases, J shed 7 bases, and the junction held 4 bases outside the gene matches. This CDR3 is built from 14 residues. Germline lookup yields CDR1 LGHDT and CDR2 YNNKEL (reference sequence). In DNA, the CDR3 is TGTGCCAGCAGCCAAAGCGGGAGTAATAATGAGCAGTTCTTC. Translation: CASSQSGSNNEQFF.

The J gene is TRBJ1-1, the V gene TRBV29-1; TRBD1 agrees at 10 bases. Germline V CDR1 and CDR2: SQVTM, ANQGSEA. CDR3 length: 13 residues. V shed 7 bases and J 5 bases; nucleotides not matched to a gene: 7. CDR3 bases: TGCAGCGACGGACAGGGGGTAGGAACTGAAGCTTTCTTT. Translating gives CSDGQGVGTEAFF.